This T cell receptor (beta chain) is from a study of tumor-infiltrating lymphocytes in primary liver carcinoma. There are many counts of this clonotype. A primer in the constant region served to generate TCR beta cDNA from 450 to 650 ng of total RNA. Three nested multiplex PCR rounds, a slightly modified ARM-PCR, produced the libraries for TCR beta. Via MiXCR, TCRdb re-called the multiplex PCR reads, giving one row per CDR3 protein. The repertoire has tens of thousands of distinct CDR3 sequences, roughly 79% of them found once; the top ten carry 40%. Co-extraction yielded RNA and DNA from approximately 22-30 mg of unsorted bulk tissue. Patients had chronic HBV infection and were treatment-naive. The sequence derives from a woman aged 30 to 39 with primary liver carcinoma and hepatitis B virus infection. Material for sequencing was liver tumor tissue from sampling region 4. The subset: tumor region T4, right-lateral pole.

CDR3 sequence: CASSLVLNHEQYF. CDR3 coding DNA: TGTGCCAGCAGCTTAGTCCTAAACCACGAGCAGTACTTC. The rearrangement links TRBV7-8 to TRBJ2-7, with D unclear. The CDR3 is 13 amino acids. The ends were cut back, 1 base at V and 5 bases at J, with 9 bases in the middle. Germline values: CDR1 SGHVS, CDR2 FQNEAQ.